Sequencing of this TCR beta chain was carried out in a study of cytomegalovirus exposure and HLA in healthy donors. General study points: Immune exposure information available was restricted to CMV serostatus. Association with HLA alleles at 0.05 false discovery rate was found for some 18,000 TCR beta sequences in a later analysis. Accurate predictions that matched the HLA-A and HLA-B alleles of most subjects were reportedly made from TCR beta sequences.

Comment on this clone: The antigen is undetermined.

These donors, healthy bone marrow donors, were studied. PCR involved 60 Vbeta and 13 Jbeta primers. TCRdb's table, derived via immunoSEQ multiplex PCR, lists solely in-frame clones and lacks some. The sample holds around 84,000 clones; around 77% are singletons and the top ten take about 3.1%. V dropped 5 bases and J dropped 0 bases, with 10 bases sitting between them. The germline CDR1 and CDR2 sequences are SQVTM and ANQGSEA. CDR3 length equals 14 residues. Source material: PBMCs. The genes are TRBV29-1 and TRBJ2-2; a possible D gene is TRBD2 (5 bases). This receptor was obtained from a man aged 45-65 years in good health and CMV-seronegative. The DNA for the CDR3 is TGCAGCGTTTCAACCGGGGCGAACACCGGGGAGCTGTTTTTT. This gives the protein CSVSTGANTGELFF.